Following are 27 T cell receptor beta chains from one sample sequenced in a study of blood T cell repertoires in COVID-19 (TCRdb year 2020). The receptor library was made with the immunoSEQ multiplex PCR assay. The immuneACCESS repertoire file appears here via TCRdb, limited to in-frame rearrangements. These files lack a portion of the clones; in checked studies, under half of the deficit traces to unresolved V genes, and the cause of the others is not known. Within this sample are 150,000 to 200,000 clones, with 70% to 90% of them counted one time only. Of the sample, 5.5% to 8.5% falls within the top ten clones. Sequencing used peripheral blood. The receptors shown here come from a woman at least 80 years old in a cohort sampled during active or convalescent COVID-19.

The gene calls are TRBV2 and TRBJ2-3; 7 bases match TRBD2. In germline, CDR1 is SNHLY, CDR2 FYNNEI. V was clipped by 0 bases and J by 2 bases; unmatched bases: 8. The CDR3 totals 17 residues. The CDR3 reads CASSEATLAVITDTQYF. Here the CDR3 DNA reads TGTGCCAGCAGTGAAGCTACCCTAGCGGTGATCACAGATACGCAGTATTTT.

A single count supports this clone. V usage is TRBV6-6 and J usage is TRBJ2-7; D is unresolved. Per the germline V gene, CDR1 is MNHNY and CDR2 is SVGAGI (reference sequence). The germline V and J ends were trimmed by 6 bases and 0 bases, with 9 bases remaining between them. The length of the CDR3 is 13 residues. CDR3 sequence (DNA): TGTGCCAGCAGCTTTACTATCTCCTACGAGCAGTACGTC. As protein: CASSFTISYEQYV.

This clone occurred once. The chain uses TRBV5-1 and TRBJ1-1; D possibly corresponds to TRBD1 (5 bases). V was pared by 1 base and J by 5 bases, with 15 bases between. Looked up from germline, CDR1 is SGHRS and CDR2 is YFSETQ. The CDR3 is made up of 15 amino acids. CDR3 in DNA: TGCGCCAGCAGCTTGTTCATGGGGGGAGAAACTGAAGCTTTCTTT. Translating gives CASSLFMGGETEAFF.

This clone was observed a few times. The rearrangement joins TRBV28 to TRBJ2-3, with a possible D match to TRBD1 (6 bases). CDR1 MDHEN and CDR2 SYDVKM come from the germline V gene. The ends were cut back, 6 bases at V and 6 bases at J, with 13 bases in the middle. This CDR3 has 13 amino acids. The CDR3 region has the DNA TGTGCCAGCAGGACAGGCCTGAGGGATACGCAGTATTTT. Protein product: CASRTGLRDTQYF.

The rearrangement joins TRBV2 to TRBJ1-5; TRBD1 matches 8 bases. This CDR3 contains 15 residues. Germline loops: CDR1 SNHLY, CDR2 FYNNEI. Trimming took 6 bases from V and 5 from J; bases not matched to a gene: 9. Written as DNA, the CDR3 is TGTGCCAGCAGGACCGATGGGACAGGTTATCAGCCCCAGCATTTT. Encoded protein: CASRTDGTGYQPQHF.

J is TRBJ1-2 and V is TRBV28, with 9 nucleotides matching TRBD1. There are 14 residues in the CDR3. Germline assignment: CDR1 MDHEN and CDR2 SYDVKM. V lost 6 bases, J lost 5 bases, and 7 bases stayed unmatched. The CDR3 nucleotides read TGTGCCAGCAGGACCGGGACAGGGAATTATGGCTACACCTTC. Its protein is CASRTGTGNYGYTF.

V usage is TRBV3-1 (or the pseudogene TRBV3-2) and J usage is TRBJ2-3; no reliable D call. This CDR3 has 12 residues. CDR1 and CDR2 (germline): LGHDT, YNNKEL (reference sequence). V dropped 1 base and J dropped 6 bases, with 5 bases sitting between them. This CDR3 reads CASSQGADTQYF. Written as DNA, the CDR3 is TGTGCCAGCAGCCAAGGCGCGGATACGCAGTATTTT.

This sequence joins TRBV10-3 and TRBJ2-7; TRBD1 matches 9 bases. V lost 5 bases to trimming and J lost 7 bases; unmatched junction nucleotides: 6. The germline V gene has CDR1 ENHRY and CDR2 SYGVKD. The CDR3 runs to 13 residues. As DNA, the CDR3 is TGTGCCATCAGTAACCGGACAGGGGTTGAGCAGTACGTC. Translation: CAISNRTGVEQYV.

V and J are TRBV6-5 and TRBJ1-2; no clear D. In germline, CDR1 is MNHEY, CDR2 SVGAGI. This CDR3 spans 15 amino acids. V was pared by 1 base and J by 5 bases, with 14 bases between. For the CDR3, the DNA is TGTGCCAGCAGTTACTACCAGGAACGGCAGTATGGCTACACCTTC. This sequence encodes CASSYYQERQYGYTF.

This clone was detected only a few times. This chain links TRBV6-2 or TRBV6-3 with TRBJ2-3; D not certain. The CDR3 spans 14 residues. Germline loops: CDR1 MNHEY, CDR2 SVGEGT. V was shortened by 0 bases and J by 3 bases, with 7 bases between the two germline ends. Here the CDR3 reads CASSYSIGTDTQYF. The CDR3 bases are TGTGCCAGCAGTTACTCGATCGGTACAGATACGCAGTATTTT.

This CDR3 reads CASSINTGPYEQYV. For the CDR3, the DNA is TGTGCCAGCAGCATAAATACAGGACCCTACGAGCAGTACGTC. This chain joins TRBV5-5 and TRBJ2-7; TRBD1 is a possible D gene (5 bases). Germline V CDR1 and CDR2: SGHKS, YYEKEE (reference sequence). CDR3 length: 14 amino acids. Trimming stripped 4 bases from V and 2 bases from J, with 13 bases between.

In DNA form, the CDR3 reads TGTGCCAGCAGCCTGACATACACAACCTACAATGAGCAGTTCTTC. The encoded protein is CASSLTYTTYNEQFF. V usage is TRBV5-4 and J usage is TRBJ2-1; D not certain. The CDR3 contains 15 residues. Per germline, CDR1 SGHNT and CDR2 YYREEE (reference sequence). Trimming removed 4 bases from V and 2 bases from J, with 13 bases in between.

The chain couples TRBV6-1 to TRBJ1-5, with TRBD1 matching over 8 bases. The CDR3 sequence is 14 residues long. The germline gives CDR1 MNHNS, CDR2 SASEGT. Unmatched junction bases numbered 10, after V lost 5 bases and J lost 10 bases. The CDR3, as DNA: TGTGCCAGCAGTACATCAGACAGGGGAGGACCCCAGCATTTT. Protein: CASSTSDRGGPQHF.

The V call is TRBV6-1, the J call TRBJ2-7; D might be TRBD1 (6 bases). This CDR3 contains 13 residues. The V gene lost 0 bases and the J gene lost 6 bases, with 9 bases spanning the gap. CDR1 and CDR2 (germline): MNHNS, SASEGT. The CDR3 DNA follows: TGTGCCAGCAGTGAAGCGGGGGCAGCCGAGCAGTACGTC. Translating gives CASSEAGAAEQYV.

Concerning this clone itself: The identical CDR3 is also encoded by other nucleotide sequences in the sample. The rearrangement joins TRBV5-1 to TRBJ1-1; D unclear. Germline values: CDR1 SGHRS, CDR2 YFSETQ. This CDR3 is 13 amino acids long. V was shortened by 3 bases and J by 1 base, with 7 bases between the two germline ends. This CDR3 is CASSSGENTEAFF. In nucleotides, the CDR3 is TGCGCCAGCAGCTCAGGTGAGAACACTGAAGCTTTCTTT.

V usage is TRBV6-5 and J usage is TRBJ1-5; a possible D gene is TRBD1 (5 bases). V gave up 6 bases and J gave up 1 base, with 13 bases separating them. Germline V gene lookup returns CDR1 MNHEY and CDR2 SVGAGI. The CDR3 loop spans 15 amino acids. CDR3 protein: CASRDPTGSNQPQHF. CDR3 in DNA: TGTGCCAGCAGAGACCCCACAGGAAGCAATCAGCCCCAGCATTTT.

The rearrangement joins TRBV9 to TRBJ2-4, with 8 bases lining up with TRBD2. Germline CDR1 SGDLS, CDR2 YYNGEE. The CDR3 is made up of 15 amino acids. Unmatched junction bases numbered 4, after V lost 2 bases and J lost 3 bases. CDR3 loop: CASSVEAGVKNIQYF. The CDR3 region has the DNA TGTGCCAGCAGCGTCGAAGCGGGAGTCAAAAACATTCAGTACTTC.

The chain combines TRBV7-9 with TRBJ2-3; 11 bases line up with TRBD2. Germline V gene sequence: CDR1 SEHNR, CDR2 FQNEAQ (reference sequence). The CDR3 totals 15 residues. With V trimmed by 6 bases and J by 2 bases, 4 bases remained unmatched. CDR3 DNA sequence: TGTGCCAGCAGAGGGACTAGCGGAGTCACAGATACGCAGTATTTT. Translation: CASRGTSGVTDTQYF.

The CDR3 coding sequence is TGCGCCAGCAGCCAAGGGACATCAGATTTTTTTAGCTCCTACGAGCAGTACTTC. It translates to CASSQGTSDFFSSYEQYF. The chain couples TRBV4-3 to TRBJ2-7, with TRBD1 as a possible D gene (5 bases). Germline lookup yields CDR1 LGHNA and CDR2 YSLEER. V lost 1 base and J 0 bases, leaving 19 bases between the germline ends. The CDR3 contains 18 residues.

The chain joins TRBV18 to TRBJ1-1; 10 bases align to TRBD1. J lost 0 bases, V lost 6 bases, and 10 bases had no gene match. The length of the CDR3 is 17 residues. CDR1 and CDR2 (germline): KGHSH, LQKENI. CDR3 bases: TGTGCCAGCTCCCCCCGGACAGGGGGGGGCATGAACACTGAAGCTTTCTTT. Amino acid sequence: CASSPRTGGGMNTEAFF. The variable domain in full, with the rest retrieved from reference TRBV18 and TRBJ1-1, is NAGVMQNPRHLVRRRGQEARLRCSPMKGHSHVYWYRQLPEEGLKFMVYLQKENIIDESGMPKERFSAEFPKEGPSILRIQQVVRGDSAAYFCASSPRTGGGMNTEAFFGQGTRLTVV.

This chain joins TRBV7-9 and TRBJ2-2; 8 bases match TRBD2. This CDR3 spans 19 amino acids. Trimming at V came to 6 bases and at J to 8 bases, leaving 23 bases not matched to a gene. Germline CDR1 reads SEHNR; CDR2 reads FQNEAQ (reference sequence). DNA for the CDR3: TGTGCCAGCAGGTCAGGAGGCCACCAAGCGGGACTAGGTCCTGGGGAGCTGTTTTTT. This encodes CASRSGGHQAGLGPGELFF.

V gene TRBV6-4 combines with J gene TRBJ2-2, with D perhaps matching TRBD1 (5 bases). V was pared by 4 bases and J by 6 bases, with 21 bases between. In germline, CDR1 is MRHNA, CDR2 SNTAGT. CDR3 length: 17 residues. The CDR3 protein is CASSVEVEPGKAGELFF. The CDR3 DNA reads as TGTGCCAGCAGTGTCGAAGTGGAGCCAGGGAAGGCCGGGGAGCTGTTTTTT.

The chain is built from TRBV7-9 and TRBJ1-1; 8 bases fit TRBD1. J gave up 1 base and V 5 bases, and 6 bases lay outside the gene matches. Looked up from germline, CDR1 is SEHNR and CDR2 is FQNEAQ (reference sequence). The CDR3 is made up of 15 amino acids. CDR3: CASSQGDRPNTEAFF. CDR3 DNA sequence: TGTGCCAGCAGCCAAGGGGACAGGCCGAACACTGAAGCTTTCTTT.

The chain recombines TRBV10-1 with TRBJ2-3; D uncertain. The CDR3 is 15 residues long. The V end lost 3 bases, the J end lost 4 bases, and 14 bases lay between the germline ends. The germline CDR1 and CDR2 sequences are WNHNN and SYGVQD (reference sequence). Written as DNA, the CDR3 is TGCGCCAGCAGTGAAAGGCGAGGCTCGGCAGATACGCAGTATTTT. This gives the protein CASSERRGSADTQYF.

The chain is built from TRBV7-2 and TRBJ1-5; 8 bases are a match to TRBD1. The CDR3 covers 15 residues. CDR1 and CDR2 from the germline V gene are SGHTA and FQGNSA. V was clipped by 1 base and J by 6 bases; unmatched bases: 5. The CDR3, as DNA: TGTGCCAGCAGCTTAGACGGACAGGGCGGTCAGCCCCAGCATTTT. Its translation: CASSLDGQGGQPQHF.

The chain links TRBV5-4 to TRBJ2-5; TRBD2 matches at 11 bases. This CDR3 is 15 amino acids long. CDR1 is SGHNT, CDR2 YYREEE, per germline (reference sequence). Germline trimming cut 3 bases from V and 5 bases from J; bases unmatched to any gene: 6. The CDR3 DNA sequence: TGTGCCAGCAGCTCAAGACTAGCGGGGCGCGAGACCCAGTACTTC. Residues: CASSSRLAGRETQYF.

The chain joins TRBV15 to TRBJ2-1, with 9 bases identical to TRBD2. V lost 2 bases and J lost 5; bases outside the gene matches: 16. The CDR3 is 19 amino acids. Germline CDR1 and CDR2: LNHNV and YYDKDF (reference sequence). CDR3 loop: CATSRRTSATIYPNNEQFF. The CDR3 DNA is TGTGCCACCAGCAGACGGACTAGCGCTACGATATACCCCAACAATGAGCAGTTCTTC.